A single sample gave rise to the 20 T cell receptor beta chains below, sequenced in a study of blood T cell repertoires in COVID-19. Libraries were prepared by immunoSEQ multiplex PCR; TCRdb keeps only in-frame clonotypes and omits some of them. The table includes about 270,000 clones, roughly nine tenths detected once. Sequenced input: PBMCs or T cells enriched from blood (not recorded which). These receptors came from a woman aged 60 to 75 who had recovered from COVID-19.

This clone was seen a handful of times. The gene calls are TRBV6-5 and TRBJ2-7, with 8 bases that match TRBD1. The CDR3 totals 15 residues. Losses at the gene ends were 4 bases for V and 2 bases for J; bases not matched to a gene: 7. Germline CDR1 is MNHEY and CDR2 is SVGAGI. The CDR3: CASSSGQAYAYEQYF. CDR3 DNA sequence: TGTGCCAGCAGTTCGGGACAGGCCTATGCCTACGAGCAGTACTTC.

The count of this clone is one. This chain uses TRBV7-3 with TRBJ2-2, with D hard to call. The CDR3 is 12 amino acids. Germline lookup yields CDR1 SGHTA and CDR2 FQGTGA. V dropped 2 bases and J dropped 6 bases, with 4 bases sitting between them. The CDR3, as DNA: TGTGCCAGCAGCTTATGGCCCGGGGAGCTGTTTTTT. Its protein product is CASSLWPGELFF. Looking up the rest from reference TRBV7-3 and TRBJ2-2 gives the full variable domain: GAGVSQTPSNKVTEKGKYVELRCDPISGHTALYWYRQSLGQGPEFLIYFQGTGAADDSGLPNDRFFAVRPEGSVSTLKIQRTERGDSAVYLCASSLWPGELFFGEGSRLTVL.

This chain joins TRBV30 and TRBJ1-1; a weak D match, TRBD1 (5 bases). The germline V gene encodes CDR1 GTSNPN and CDR2 SVGIG (reference sequence). The CDR3 consists of 17 residues. With 2 bases removed from V and 1 base from J, the gap between germline ends came to 20 bases. CDR3 DNA: TGTGCCTGGAGTTCTGACAGCAGCCTATACTGGAACACTGAAGCTTTCTTT. Its translation is CAWSSDSSLYWNTEAFF.

The rearrangement links TRBV28 to TRBJ2-7; tentative D call: TRBD2 (5 bases). CDR1 and CDR2 from the germline V gene are MDHEN and SYDVKM. Trimming cost V 7 bases and J 7 bases, with 11 bases left between them. This CDR3 has 11 residues. CDR3 sequence reads: CASTRPGEQYF. The CDR3, as DNA: TGTGCCAGCACCCGGCCGGGGGAGCAGTACTTC.

This chain joins TRBV6-1 and TRBJ2-5; 8 bases align to TRBD2. Germline trimming cut 3 bases from V and 9 bases from J; bases unmatched to any gene: 15. This CDR3 is built from 16 residues. From germline, CDR1 is MNHNS and CDR2 SASEGT. CDR3 region: CASSEREVLAEGSQYF. The CDR3 region has the DNA TGTGCCAGCAGTGAGAGAGAAGTACTAGCGGAGGGGTCCCAGTACTTC.

The chain uses TRBV2 and TRBJ2-2, with D uncertain. Deletions cut 4 bases from V and 6 bases from J, with 6 bases between. This CDR3 spans 12 amino acids. CDR1 is SNHLY, CDR2 FYNNEI, per germline. Here the CDR3 reads CASSALSGELFF. In DNA, the CDR3 is TGTGCCAGCAGTGCTCTCTCCGGGGAGCTGTTTTTT.

The V and J genes are TRBV5-8 and TRBJ2-2; 10 bases are shared with TRBD2. CDR1 is SGHTS and CDR2 is YDEGEE in the germline V gene. This CDR3 has 15 amino acids. The J segment lost 8 bases and the V segment lost 1 base, leaving 5 bases of the junction unmatched. For the CDR3, the DNA is TGTGCCAGCAGCTTGTATCTAGCGGGAGTTGGGGAGCTGTTTTTT. Amino acid sequence: CASSLYLAGVGELFF.

The chain combines TRBV4-1 with TRBJ2-1, with D possibly TRBD1 on 6 matching bases. CDR1 is MGHRA and CDR2 is YSYEKL in the germline V gene. The V and J ends lost 3 bases and 8 bases respectively, with 20 bases between them. The CDR3 runs to 16 residues. The CDR3 here is CASSHYRVHRPDEQFF. CDR3 sequence (DNA): TGCGCCAGCAGCCATTACAGGGTCCACCGGCCCGATGAGCAGTTCTTC.

The chain employs TRBV7-9 and TRBJ1-2; 10 bases fit TRBD1. CDR1 and CDR2 from the germline V gene are SEHNR and FQNEAQ (reference sequence). Losses at the gene ends were 6 bases for V and 8 bases for J; bases not matched to a gene: 6. This CDR3 contains 13 residues. The CDR3 is CASRGTGVGGYTF. In nucleotides, the CDR3 is TGTGCCAGCAGGGGGACAGGGGTTGGCGGCTACACCTTC.

The chain is built from TRBV5-1 and TRBJ1-2; 10 positions agree with TRBD1. The germline gives CDR1 SGHRS, CDR2 YFSETQ. This CDR3 has 15 amino acids. V lost 3 bases to trimming and J lost 7 bases; unmatched junction nucleotides: 9. The CDR3 loop reads CASSYLTGGAGGYTF. The CDR3 bases are TGCGCCAGCAGCTACTTGACAGGGGGCGCGGGTGGCTACACCTTC.

This chain joins TRBV4-1 and TRBJ1-2; 8 positions match TRBD1. V trimming: 4 bases; J trimming: 5 bases; junction bases outside the gene matches: 3. This CDR3 contains 13 residues. Germline CDR1 and CDR2: MGHRA and YSYEKL. Here the CDR3 DNA reads TGCGCCAGCAGCCCGACAGGGGAGTATGGCTACACCTTC. Translating gives CASSPTGEYGYTF.

J is TRBJ2-1 and V is TRBV3-1 (or the pseudogene TRBV3-2), with 7 nucleotides matching TRBD2. The trim removed 4 bases at V and 0 bases at J, leaving 9 bases unmatched. The CDR3 consists of 17 residues. Looked up from germline, CDR1 is LGHDT and CDR2 is YNNKEL (reference sequence). The CDR3 reads CASSPMGLPSSYNEQFF. In nucleotides, the CDR3 is TGTGCCAGCAGCCCAATGGGACTACCGAGCTCCTACAATGAGCAGTTCTTC.

Notes on this clone: Different DNA sequences within this sample yield the same CDR3. V gene TRBV27 combines with J gene TRBJ2-7; no clear D. This CDR3 has 13 amino acids. Trimming pared 2 bases from V and 3 bases from J, leaving 8 bases between. Germline CDR1 reads MNHEY; CDR2 reads SMNVEV (reference sequence). The CDR3, as DNA: TGTGCCAGCAGTTTAGGGCAGTACTACGAGCAGTACTTC. As protein: CASSLGQYYEQYF.

As to this clone: An end of the junction differs from the germline gene, which may be a read error. V is TRBV7-7 and J is TRBJ2-1; 7 nucleotides match TRBD2. This CDR3 region has 14 residues. Looked up from germline, CDR1 is SSHAT and CDR2 is FNYEAQ (reference sequence). Written as DNA, the CDR3 is TGTGCTAGCAGCCCGGGAGGCCTCTACAATGAGCAGTTCTTC. This sequence encodes CASSPGGLYNEQFF.

The genes are TRBV11-2 and TRBJ2-1, with 11 bases matching TRBD2. CDR3 length: 17 residues. From germline, CDR1 is SGHAT and CDR2 FQNNGV. V lost 3 bases and J lost 0; bases outside the gene matches: 4. The CDR3 region is CASSFIAGGSSYNEQFF. DNA for the CDR3: TGTGCCAGCAGCTTCATAGCGGGAGGGAGCTCCTACAATGAGCAGTTCTTC.

There are a few counts of this clone. The chain is built from TRBV3-1 (or the pseudogene TRBV3-2) and TRBJ2-7; possibly TRBD1 for D (6 bases). Per the germline V gene, CDR1 is LGHDT and CDR2 is YNNKEL (reference sequence). The V gene lost 0 bases and the J gene lost 7 bases, with 19 bases spanning the gap. The CDR3 is 16 residues long. The CDR3 DNA reads as TGTGCCAGCAGCCAAGATCGACACGACAGGTTGGGAGAGCAGTACTTC. Its translation: CASSQDRHDRLGEQYF.

This chain joins TRBV5-1 and TRBJ2-5, with 10 bases fitting TRBD2. Germline V gene data show CDR1 as SGHRS and CDR2 as YFSETQ. V was clipped by 4 bases and J by 4 bases; unmatched bases: 4. This CDR3 comprises 14 residues. The CDR3 sequence is CASSSGRVPETQYF. CDR3 sequence (DNA): TGCGCCAGCAGCAGCGGGAGGGTGCCAGAGACCCAGTACTTC.

This clone has a handful of counts. The same CDR3 can be traced to other DNA sequences in this sample. The chain links TRBV19 to TRBJ2-5; D unresolved. The V end was cut by 1 base, the J end by 4 bases, with 7 bases between. The CDR3 covers 13 residues. Germline V gene lookup returns CDR1 LNHDA and CDR2 SQIVND (reference sequence). The CDR3 protein is CASSIAVRETQYF. The CDR3, as DNA: TGTGCCAGTAGTATAGCGGTTCGAGAGACCCAGTACTTC.

The chain uses TRBV5-1 and TRBJ1-1; 8 bases are a match to TRBD1. In germline, CDR1 is SGHRS, CDR2 YFSETQ. V lost 3 bases and J lost 5; bases outside the gene matches: 6. The CDR3 covers 14 residues. The chain's CDR3 is CASSWRQGLTEAFF. The CDR3 bases are TGCGCCAGCAGCTGGAGACAGGGGTTAACTGAAGCTTTCTTT.

The chain joins TRBV10-3 to TRBJ1-1; D possibly corresponds to TRBD1 (6 bases). Trimming pared 5 bases from V and 8 bases from J, leaving 18 bases between. Germline CDR1 ENHRY, CDR2 SYGVKD. The CDR3 runs 14 residues. The CDR3 region is CAISTRGGMPEAFF. The CDR3, as DNA: TGTGCCATCAGTACCCGAGGGGGAATGCCCGAAGCTTTCTTT.